A selection of T cell receptor beta chains follows, all from one sample in a study of blood T cells in healthy people across ages. From the 5' RACE reads, TCRdb called clonotypes with MiXCR, one entry per CDR3 protein. The profile shows fewer than 800,000 distinct CDR3 sequences, 32% of them singletons. The sequencing sample was made of blood. The receptor set was obtained from an elderly woman in good health. The CDR3 runs from the conserved cysteine through the conserved F or W. Fields, in order: CDR3 protein, V gene, J gene.

CASSSDRDTGELFF	TRBV7-2	TRBJ2-2
CASRWTLDQPQHF	TRBV27	TRBJ1-5
CSARLGLANQETQYF	TRBV20-1	TRBJ2-5
CASRQALTETQYF	TRBV5-1	TRBJ2-5
CASSPGTLNEKLFF	TRBV5-8	TRBJ1-4
CASRIGNGETGERFF	TRBV5-1	TRBJ2-2
CASSVATTGGGEQYF	TRBV9	TRBJ2-7
CSARPFETEFSYEQYF	TRBV20-1	TRBJ2-7
CASSLGWASDSPLHF	TRBV7-2	TRBJ1-6
CASSPRVAEAFF	TRBV7-9	TRBJ1-1
CASSSGLGPREQFF	TRBV7-2	TRBJ2-1
CASSKASDRDVYNQPQHF	TRBV21-1	TRBJ1-5
CSASGGRGTEAFF	TRBV29-1	TRBJ1-1
CASTTPGQGLDEQYF	TRBV6-2/TRBV6-3	TRBJ2-7
CASRPGLALSEQFF	TRBV14	TRBJ2-1
CASRRATNEKLFF	TRBV6-5	TRBJ1-4
CASSQKVLTVTDTQYF	TRBV4-1	TRBJ2-3
CASSRTVTTLFDYGYTF	TRBV5-1	TRBJ1-2
CASSPLLRTDTQYF	TRBV6-5	TRBJ2-3
CASSLVSSPHYGYTF	TRBV7-9	TRBJ1-2
CASRETPTYEQYF	TRBV2	TRBJ2-7
CASSRRAGDTEAFF	TRBV6-6	TRBJ1-1
CASSRGGVYDEQYF	TRBV5-1	TRBJ2-7
CASSTQSYEQYF	TRBV12-3/TRBV12-4	.
CASSDSPARELFF	TRBV6-4	TRBJ2-2
CASSYWDSGQETQYF	TRBV6-5	TRBJ2-5
CSASATNSGGFADTQYF	TRBV20-1	TRBJ2-3
CASERGGDYGYTF	TRBV28	TRBJ1-2
CASSPRGITFHEQFF	TRBV7-9	TRBJ2-1
CSASREEGNQPQHF	TRBV20-1	TRBJ1-5
CASSRGTGGNEKLFF	TRBV5-1	TRBJ1-4
CASSYQAGGGTDTQYF	TRBV7-9	TRBJ2-3
CASSLGLNNQPQHF	TRBV4-1	TRBJ1-5
CASSLRDNSYNEQFF	TRBV19	TRBJ2-1
CASSQGTATGGYTF	TRBV5-1	TRBJ1-2